The clone carrying this TCR beta chain was detected only a few times. No antigen is known for it. This entry belongs to a study of post-analysis software for immune sequencing data. Study outcomes and limitations: With TRBV5-6, TRBV5-1 and TRBV20-1 included, about 5 TRBV segments were more frequent in patients than in controls.

In germline, CDR1 is SGHRS, CDR2 YFSETQ. With 4 bases removed from V and 0 bases from J, the gap between germline ends came to 14 bases. CDR3 length: 17 amino acids. Tagging with unique molecular identifiers was a feature of the TCR beta cDNA libraries. Each sample of about 0.95 to 11 million input T cells yielded roughly 500,000 cDNA molecules, so each molecule approximated one T cell. MiXCR, applied by TCRdb to the PCR reads, yields one record per CDR3 protein. The table includes fewer than 850,000 distinct CDR3 sequences, less than 35% detected once. This receptor was obtained from a girl under 18 with multiple sclerosis. The chain links TRBV5-1 to TRBJ2-6; D might be TRBD1 or TRBD2, each matching 5 bases. Sequenced: blood. CDR3: CASSPGTAGSGANVLTF. The DNA for the CDR3 is TGCGCCAGCAGCCCCGGGACGGCTGGCTCTGGGGCCAACGTCCTGACTTTC.